This record concerns one TCR beta chain sequence. From the 5' RACE reads, TCRdb called clonotypes with MiXCR, one entry per CDR3 protein. The data contain 350,000 to 400,000 distinct CDR3 sequences, 28% of them seen just once; the ten biggest clones take up about 6%. The V and J ends lost 4 bases and 3 bases respectively, with 13 bases between them. The CDR3 is made up of 14 amino acids. Germline CDR1 and CDR2: MNHEY and SVGEGT. This specimen comes from a study of identical twins' blood T cells. This clonotype was sampled from a woman between 18 and 55 years old in good health. Input material: PBMCs. This chain connects TRBV6-2 or TRBV6-3 to TRBJ2-7; unclear D gene. The CDR3 DNA reads as TGTGCCAGCAGTTCCTTGGTGGAAGACTACGAGCAGTACTTC. Amino acids: CASSSLVEDYEQYF.